Each of the 17 T cell receptor beta chains below was sequenced from the same sample in a study of T cell responses to AZD1222 COVID-19 vaccine (dated by TCRdb to the early 2020s). Read against the paper, the sample's time point label means: baseline before first vaccination. Receptors were amplified or captured by the immunoSEQ multiplex PCR assay. TCRdb mirrors the immuneACCESS table, restricted to in-frame sequences. Some clones are absent from its copies; in checked studies, under half trace to an unresolved V gene, and the reason for the others is unknown. The sample table shows about 100,000 clones, and under 95% are seen once. The ten largest account for roughly a fifth of the sample. Source: peripheral blood, taken on day 0 of AZD1222 vaccination. Receptor source: an adult in good health.

This clone was detected only a few times. The CDR3 protein is CATSSGDRGLGEQYF. In DNA, the CDR3 is TGTGCCACCAGCAGTGGGGACAGGGGATTAGGCGAGCAGTACTTC. The chain has TRBV15 and TRBJ2-7; 10 bases are a match to TRBD1. Looked up from germline, CDR1 is LNHNV and CDR2 is YYDKDF (reference sequence). J lost 6 bases, V lost 3 bases, and 8 bases had no gene match. This CDR3 comprises 15 residues.

This chain joins TRBV28 and TRBJ2-3; D perhaps matches TRBD2 (6 bases). The V gene's germline CDR1 is MDHEN and CDR2 SYDVKM. V was trimmed by 7 bases and J by 6 bases, leaving 17 bases between them. This CDR3 is 14 amino acids long. The CDR3 protein is CASNLLGGWDTQYF. The CDR3 nucleotides are TGTGCCAGCAATCTCCTCGGGGGTTGGGATACGCAGTATTTT.

This chain uses TRBV19 with TRBJ2-7; 7 bases fit TRBD1. V lost 3 bases, J lost 0 bases, and 2 bases stayed unmatched. The CDR3 extends over 14 amino acids. CDR1 is LNHDA, CDR2 SQIVND, per germline (reference sequence). The DNA of the CDR3 is TGTGCCAGTAGTATCAGGGGGAGCTCCTACGAGCAGTACTTC. This sequence encodes CASSIRGSSYEQYF.

V usage is TRBV7-2 and J usage is TRBJ1-1; D is possibly TRBD1 (5 bases). The germline V gene has CDR1 SGHTA and CDR2 FQGNSA. CDR3 length: 18 residues. Trimming stripped 5 bases from V and 0 bases from J, with 22 bases between. The CDR3 bases are TGTGCCAGCAGCCCGGGCGCCCCCCGACAGTCCTTGAACACTGAAGCTTTCTTT. Its translation is CASSPGAPRQSLNTEAFF.

The J gene is TRBJ2-1, the V gene TRBV5-4, with D unresolved. The germline CDR1 and CDR2 sequences are SGHNT and YYREEE (reference sequence). V was pared by 0 bases and J by 0 bases, with 10 bases between. This CDR3 has 16 amino acids. The CDR3 nucleotides read TGTGCCAGCAGCTTGGCTGGCTCCGCCTCCTACAATGAGCAGTTCTTC. It specifies CASSLAGSASYNEQFF.

The CDR3 bases are TGTGCCAGCAGCTTAGCAACAGGGGGTAGCTATGGCTACACCTTC. It translates to CASSLATGGSYGYTF. The chain links TRBV7-8 to TRBJ1-2; TRBD1 agrees at 8 bases. CDR3 length: 15 residues. Germline V gene lookup returns CDR1 SGHVS and CDR2 FQNEAQ. Losses at the gene ends were 0 bases for V and 4 bases for J; bases not matched to a gene: 4. The full variable domain, completed using reference TRBV7-8 and TRBJ1-2, is GAGVSQSPRYKVAKRGQDVALRCDPISGHVSLFWYQQALGQGPEFLTYFQNEAQLDKSGLPSDRFFAERPEGSVSTLKIQRTQQEDSAVYLCASSLATGGSYGYTFGSGTRLTVV.

This clone came up a few times. This rearrangement joins TRBV27 to TRBJ1-4; tentatively, D is TRBD1 (6 bases). V gave up 2 bases and J gave up 3 bases, with 16 bases separating them. The CDR3 length is 17 residues. Germline V gene data show CDR1 as MNHEY and CDR2 as SMNVEV (reference sequence). CDR3 region: CASSLRGGRAANEKLFF. Here the CDR3 DNA reads TGTGCCAGCAGTTTAAGGGGGGGTCGGGCAGCTAATGAAAAACTGTTTTTT.

The chain carries TRBV10-3 and TRBJ2-2, with 8 bases matching TRBD1. CDR3 length: 15 residues. V shed 7 bases, J shed 0 bases, and the junction held 4 bases outside the gene matches. The germline V gene encodes CDR1 ENHRY and CDR2 SYGVKD. As DNA, the CDR3 is TGTGCCATCAACCCGGGACAGGCGAACACCGGGGAGCTGTTTTTT. Residues: CAINPGQANTGELFF.

The chain is built from TRBV2 and TRBJ1-2; D ambiguous. V was shortened by 5 bases and J by 8 bases, with 21 bases between the two germline ends. This CDR3 comprises 15 residues. Germline values: CDR1 SNHLY, CDR2 FYNNEI. The CDR3 region has the DNA TGTGCCAGCAGTTTCGCTGGACGGACTGCTGGAGGCTACACCTTC. Its translation: CASSFAGRTAGGYTF.

The chain recombines TRBV7-2 with TRBJ2-7; 10 nucleotides align to TRBD2. The CDR3 has 15 residues. The V and J ends lost 4 bases and 4 bases, in that order; junction bases with no gene match: 7. CDR1 and CDR2 from the germline V gene are SGHTA and FQGNSA. The CDR3 DNA follows: TGTGCCAGCAGCTCCTCTAGCGGGGGAGTTTACGAGCAGTACTTC. This encodes CASSSSSGGVYEQYF. The full variable domain, with the rest looked up from reference TRBV7-2 and TRBJ2-7, is GAGVSQSPSNKVTEKGKDVELRCDPISGHTALYWYRQSLGQGLEFLIYFQGNSAPDKSGLPSDRFSAERTGGSVSTLTIQRTQQEDSAVYLCASSSSSGGVYEQYFGPGTRLTVT.

The chain uses TRBV24-1 and TRBJ2-1; 8 bases are shared with TRBD1. This CDR3 has 21 amino acids. V was pared by 5 bases and J by 9 bases, with 29 bases of the junction left unmatched. CDR1 and CDR2 (germline): KGHDR, SFDVKD. For the CDR3, the DNA is TGTGCCACCAGTGCCACTGTCGGGGACAGGAATCGTCGGTCCGTTTACGGTGAGCAGTTCTTC. The encoded protein is CATSATVGDRNRRSVYGEQFF.

The chain is built from TRBV11-2 and TRBJ2-3; either TRBD1 or TRBD2 may fit D (6 bases each). Germline CDR1 is SGHAT and CDR2 is FQNNGV. The length of the CDR3 is 16 residues. The V gene lost 6 bases and the J gene lost 3 bases, with 19 bases spanning the gap. As DNA, the CDR3 is TGTGCCAGCAGAACCCTTAGGGGGGCGAAGACAGATACGCAGTATTTT. Translated: CASRTLRGAKTDTQYF.

CDR3 DNA: TGTGCCAGCAGCGTAGAGGCAGGGCCTAATGAAAAACTGTTTTTT. It is translated as CASSVEAGPNEKLFF. V and J are TRBV9 and TRBJ1-4, with D possibly TRBD1 on 5 matching bases. This CDR3 spans 15 amino acids. Germline CDR1 SGDLS, CDR2 YYNGEE. V gave up 0 bases and J gave up 3 bases, with 9 bases separating them.

This clone was found a few times. The J gene is TRBJ1-1, the V gene TRBV7-8; no firm D call. CDR1 and CDR2 (germline): SGHVS, FQNEAQ. This CDR3 has 15 amino acids. With 3 bases removed from V and 8 bases from J, the gap between germline ends came to 19 bases. The CDR3 loop is CASSFRFARLEEAFF. Written as DNA, the CDR3 is TGTGCCAGCAGCTTTCGGTTTGCGCGTCTGGAAGAAGCTTTCTTT.

Worth noting for this clone: The identical CDR3 is also encoded by other nucleotide sequences in the sample. J is TRBJ1-5 and V is TRBV9; no clear D gene. Germline CDR1 SGDLS, CDR2 YYNGEE. The V and J ends lost 0 bases and 0 bases respectively, with 7 bases between them. CDR3 length equals 15 residues. CDR3 in amino acids: CASSVDGYSNQPQHF. DNA of the CDR3: TGTGCCAGCAGCGTAGACGGCTATAGCAATCAGCCCCAGCATTTT.

CDR3 nucleotide sequence: TGTGCCAGCAGCTTAGTTACAACTAATGAAAAACTGTTTTTT. This translates into CASSLVTTNEKLFF. The gene calls are TRBV7-9 and TRBJ1-4; D is ambiguous. The V gene lost 1 base and the J gene lost 0 bases, with 3 bases spanning the gap. Per the germline V gene, CDR1 is SEHNR and CDR2 is FQNEAQ (reference sequence). The length of the CDR3 is 14 residues.

This clone was seen a few times. The CDR3 nucleotides are TGTGCCAGTAGTCCCGGGACGGGTGAAAAACTGTTTTTT. Its protein is CASSPGTGEKLFF. The chain couples TRBV19 to TRBJ1-4, with D possibly TRBD1 on 5 matching bases. The CDR3 covers 13 residues. The germline CDR1 and CDR2 sequences are LNHDA and SQIVND (reference sequence). V lost 5 bases, J lost 7 bases, and 11 bases lay in between.